This is a list of T cell receptor beta chains from one sample in a study of immune heterogeneity within non-small cell lung tumors. One entry per CDR3 protein results from TCRdb running MiXCR on the multiplex PCR reads. The sample yields 7,500 to 10,000 distinct CDR3 sequences, 30% to 35% seen once. The sequenced material came from lung tumor tissue. All receptors come from a man aged 60-69 years with non-small cell lung cancer. Both conserved end residues are part of each CDR3. Fields, in order: D gene, V gene, clone size, J gene, CDR3 protein, CDR3 DNA. A D gene is named only where the DNA matches it firmly. Expanded clones get a size class; other rows say once, few or many, or leave the size out.

-	TRBV5-6	few	TRBJ1-5	CASSLRAEGRGYSNQPQHF	TGTGCCAGCAGCTTGAGGGCGGAGGGGAGAGGTTATAGCAATCAGCCCCAGCATTTT
-	TRBV5-4	few	TRBJ2-4	CASSSDSKNIQYF	TGTGCCAGCAGCTCGGACAGTAAAAACATTCAGTACTTC
TRBD2	TRBV9	medium-sized	TRBJ2-1	CASSVALAGGFNEQFF	TGTGCCAGCAGCGTAGCTCTAGCGGGAGGGTTCAATGAGCAGTTCTTC
-	TRBV6-2/TRBV6-3	medium-sized	TRBJ1-3	CASSLTGTVSGNTIYF	TGTGCCAGCAGTCTTACCGGGACGGTCTCTGGAAACACCATATATTTT
-	TRBV6-9	-	TRBJ1-1	CASRIRGTEAFF	TGTGCCAGCAGGATTCGGGGCACTGAAGCTTTCTTT
-	TRBV12-3/TRBV12-4	-	TRBJ2-3	CASSPVGGASTQYF	TGTGCCAGCAGTCCGGTAGGAGGGGCTAGTACGCAGTATTTT
-	TRBV27	medium-sized	TRBJ2-2	CASRVASNTGELFF	TGTGCCAGCAGAGTAGCTTCGAACACCGGGGAGCTGTTTTTT
TRBD2	TRBV6-1	few	TRBJ2-1	CANSYYGGGPYNNEQFF	TGTGCCAACAGTTATTATGGGGGAGGGCCTTATAACAATGAGCAGTTCTTC
TRBD1	TRBV10-3	many	TRBJ2-4	CAISEKGQGAGNIQYF	TGTGCCATCAGTGAGAAGGGACAGGGGGCCGGGAACATTCAGTACTTC
-	TRBV11-3	large	TRBJ2-7	CASSLGPTSEQYF	TGTGCCAGCAGCTTGGGTCCGACCTCCGAGCAGTACTTC
-	TRBV6-2/TRBV6-3	medium-sized	TRBJ2-7	CASSPAAARGYEQYF	TGTGCCAGCAGCCCGGCGGCGGCGCGGGGCTACGAGCAGTACTTC
TRBD1	TRBV7-9	medium-sized	TRBJ1-2	CASSKGTGGGYTF	TGTGCCAGCAGCAAGGGGACAGGAGGTGGCTACACCTTC
-	TRBV7-2	medium-sized	TRBJ1-5	CASSSYSNQPQHF	TGTGCCAGCAGCTCGTATAGCAATCAGCCCCAGCATTTT
TRBD2	TRBV9	many	TRBJ2-1	CASSVEALEGLATYNEQFF	TGTGCCAGCAGCGTAGAAGCGCTCGAGGGACTAGCGACATACAATGAGCAGTTCTTC
TRBD1	TRBV30	-	TRBJ2-3	CAWMTGEDFPDTQYF	TGTGCCTGGATGACAGGGGAGGATTTCCCAGATACGCAGTATTTT
-	TRBV19	medium-sized	TRBJ2-5	CASSISRLGDKETQYF	TGTGCCAGTAGTATATCCAGGCTGGGGGACAAAGAGACCCAGTACTTC
TRBD2	TRBV20-1	medium-sized	TRBJ2-1	CSLKRGDYNEQFF	TGCAGTCTTAAGCGGGGGGACTACAATGAGCAGTTCTTC
TRBD2	TRBV7-8	few	TRBJ2-2	CASSLPSGSSNTGELFF	TGTGCCAGCAGCTTGCCTAGCGGGAGTTCGAACACCGGGGAGCTGTTTTTT
TRBD2	TRBV28	large	TRBJ2-3	CASSFFLLAASSTDTQYF	TGTGCCAGCAGTTTTTTTTTACTAGCGGCTTCTAGCACAGATACGCAGTATTTT
TRBD1	TRBV18	many	TRBJ2-7	CASSPGTGRRFYEQYF	TGTGCCAGCTCACCGGGGACAGGCAGGAGATTCTACGAGCAGTACTTC
TRBD1	TRBV3-1	-	TRBJ2-7	CASSQGSTGTGSSGQYF	TGTGCCAGCAGCCAAGGCTCAACCGGGACAGGGAGCTCGGGGCAGTACTTC
-	TRBV3-1	many	TRBJ2-7	CASSQEGVPYEQYF	TGTGCCAGCAGCCAAGAGGGCGTTCCCTACGAGCAGTACTTC
-	TRBV19	many	TRBJ2-6	CASSMGLGANVLTF	TGTGCCAGTAGTATGGGTCTTGGGGCCAACGTCCTGACTTTC
TRBD1	TRBV12-3/TRBV12-4	few	TRBJ1-2	CASSLLDRSRNGYTF	TGTGCCAGCAGTTTGTTGGACAGGTCCCGGAATGGCTACACCTTC
TRBD1	TRBV6-2/TRBV6-3	medium-sized	TRBJ1-2	CASSYAGTGIGGYTF	TGTGCCAGCAGTTACGCCGGGACAGGTATAGGTGGCTACACCTTC
-	TRBV13	medium-sized	TRBJ1-6	CASSSGSSPLHF	TGTGCCAGCAGCTCTGGGAGTTCACCCCTCCACTTT
TRBD1	TRBV18	-	TRBJ2-3	CASSSTGGPDTQYF	TGTGCCAGCTCGAGCACAGGGGGTCCAGATACGCAGTATTTT
TRBD2	TRBV15	many	TRBJ2-1	CATSRLAGLYNEQFF	TGTGCCACCAGCAGACTAGCGGGATTATACAATGAGCAGTTCTTC
-	TRBV12-3/TRBV12-4	medium-sized	TRBJ1-3	CASTPAGQGRGNTIYF	TGTGCCAGCACCCCCGCCGGGCAGGGGAGAGGAAACACCATATATTTT
TRBD1	TRBV4-3	many	TRBJ1-5	CASSQARGRQPQHF	TGCGCCAGCAGCCAAGCCAGGGGGCGTCAGCCCCAGCATTTT
TRBD1	TRBV15	medium-sized	TRBJ2-7	CATSRGRTGGDEQYF	TGTGCCACCAGCAGGGGTAGGACAGGAGGTGACGAGCAGTACTTC
TRBD2	TRBV7-9	-	TRBJ2-1	CGSSWGTRYNEQFF	TGTGGCAGCAGCTGGGGGACTAGATACAATGAGCAGTTCTTC
-	TRBV6-1	many	TRBJ1-4	CASSRHTNEKLFF	TGTGCCAGCAGTAGACATACTAATGAAAAACTGTTTTTT
-	TRBV19	-	TRBJ1-5	CASSITAGSNQPQHF	TGTGCCAGTAGTATAACGGCGGGGAGCAATCAGCCCCAGCATTTT
TRBD2	TRBV10-3	-	TRBJ2-7	CAISPGLPNGGEQYF	TGTGCCATCAGCCCGGGACTACCCAATGGAGGCGAGCAGTACTTC
TRBD2	TRBV12-3/TRBV12-4	many	TRBJ2-1	CASSRLAGANEQFF	TGTGCCAGCAGTCGACTAGCGGGAGCAAATGAGCAGTTCTTC
TRBD1	TRBV6-1	-	TRBJ2-1	CASLQGSSYNEQFF	TGTGCCAGCTTACAGGGGAGCTCCTACAATGAGCAGTTCTTC
TRBD2	TRBV12-3/TRBV12-4	-	TRBJ2-2	CASSRTSGFAGELFF	TGTGCCAGCAGCAGGACTAGCGGGTTTGCCGGGGAGCTGTTTTTT
TRBD2	TRBV6-5	-	TRBJ2-2	CASSLVGLATGELFF	TGTGCCAGCAGCTTAGTTGGACTAGCGACCGGGGAGCTGTTTTTT
-	TRBV18	-	TRBJ1-4	CASSPTDNEKLFF	TGTGCCAGCTCACCGACAGACAATGAAAAACTGTTTTTT
-	TRBV5-4	-	TRBJ1-2	CASSSSKGTFYGYTF	TGTGCCAGCAGCTCGAGCAAAGGGACGTTCTATGGCTACACCTTC
TRBD1	TRBV20-1	many	TRBJ2-7	CSAGRTGTSSYEQYF	TGCAGTGCTGGTAGGACAGGAACGAGCTCCTACGAGCAGTACTTC
-	TRBV12-3/TRBV12-4	once	TRBJ2-3	CASSLRDTDTQYF	TGTGCCAGCAGTTTAAGGGATACAGATACGCAGTATTTT
-	TRBV14	many	TRBJ2-3	CASSQHPSASSTDTQYF	TGTGCCAGCAGCCAGCACCCATCCGCATCTAGCACAGATACGCAGTATTTT
TRBD1	TRBV20-1	many	TRBJ2-2	CSARDWGTGATGELFF	TGCAGTGCTAGAGATTGGGGGACAGGGGCGACCGGGGAGCTGTTTTTT
-	TRBV7-3	medium-sized	TRBJ2-7	CASSSTVGYEQYF	TGTGCCAGCAGCTCGACAGTAGGCTACGAGCAGTACTTC
TRBD2	TRBV7-3	medium-sized	TRBJ2-7	CASSPTSGLYEQYF	TGTGCCAGCAGCCCGACTAGCGGCCTCTACGAGCAGTACTTC
TRBD2	TRBV9	once	TRBJ2-3	CASSYSGGGDSTDTQYF	TGTGCCAGCAGTTACTCAGGTGGGGGGGATAGCACAGATACGCAGTATTTT
-	TRBV28	many	TRBJ1-1	CASSSNTEKMNTEAFF	TGTGCCAGCAGTTCTAACACCGAGAAAATGAACACTGAAGCTTTCTTT
TRBD1	TRBV7-3	-	TRBJ2-1	CASSLSTGGLYEQFF	TGTGCCAGCAGCTTATCGACAGGGGGCTTGTATGAGCAGTTCTTC
-	TRBV12-3/TRBV12-4	many	TRBJ2-3	CAIKGTADTQYF	TGTGCCATCAAGGGAACCGCAGATACGCAGTATTTT
-	TRBV29-1	-	TRBJ1-1	CSVNRGVGWTEAFF	TGCAGCGTAAACAGAGGGGTAGGTTGGACTGAAGCTTTCTTT
-	TRBV6-1	many	TRBJ1-1	CASIRSRGTEAFF	TGTGCCAGCATTAGGAGTAGGGGCACTGAAGCTTTCTTT